This TCR beta chain was sequenced for a study of T-cell memory formation after mild COVID-19. Looking at the study overall: TCR clusters were largely donor specific. Study-level findings and limits: Pre-infection memory showed some responding clones, and this suggested that cross-reactive memory joined. For second-wave clones that peaked at day 37, SARS-CoV-2 specificity went unverified. Clones that shrank (day 15 to 85) were balanced CD4/CD8, whereas later expanders leaned CD4+.

The CDR3 covers 13 residues. Germline CDR1 is SQVTM and CDR2 is ANQGSEA. Via MiXCR, TCRdb re-called the 5' RACE reads, giving one row per CDR3 protein. The sample carries about 160,000 distinct CDR3 sequences, roughly 30% recorded once. This clonotype was picked up a small number of times. What it binds is unknown. Germline and junction disagree at one end, which may indicate a read error. This chain connects TRBV29-1 to TRBJ2-5; 7 bases match TRBD2. The sequenced sample consisted of PBMCs or a T cell subset sorted from them (not recorded which). The receptor comes from an adult woman who had mild COVID-19 (a few samples of this study predate the infection). Cell type and time point are not known. CDR3 coding DNA: TGCAGCGTGGAAGCGGGGATCCAAGAGACCCAGTACTTC. As protein: CSVEAGIQETQYF.